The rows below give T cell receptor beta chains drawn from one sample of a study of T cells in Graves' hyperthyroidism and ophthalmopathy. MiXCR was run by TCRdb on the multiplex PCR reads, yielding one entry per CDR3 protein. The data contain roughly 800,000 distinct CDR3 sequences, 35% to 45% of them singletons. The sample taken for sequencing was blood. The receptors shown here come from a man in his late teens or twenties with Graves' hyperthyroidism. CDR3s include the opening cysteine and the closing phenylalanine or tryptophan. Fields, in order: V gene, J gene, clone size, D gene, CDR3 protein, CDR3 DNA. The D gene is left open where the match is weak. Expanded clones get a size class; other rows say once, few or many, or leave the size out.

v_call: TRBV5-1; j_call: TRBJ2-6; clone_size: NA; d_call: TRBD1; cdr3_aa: CASSSTGDPGANVLTF; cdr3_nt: TGCGCCAGCAGTTCGACAGGGGATCCTGGGGCCAACGTCCTGACTTTC
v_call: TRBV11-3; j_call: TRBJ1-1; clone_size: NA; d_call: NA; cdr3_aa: CASSFLDSMNTEAFF; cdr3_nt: TGTGCCAGCAGCTTCCTCGACTCTATGAACACTGAAGCTTTCTTT
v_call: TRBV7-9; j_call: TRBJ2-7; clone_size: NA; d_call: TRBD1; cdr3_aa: CASSPGAGGGSYEQYF; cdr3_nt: TGTGCCAGCAGCCCAGGGGCAGGGGGTGGCTCCTACGAGCAGTACTTC
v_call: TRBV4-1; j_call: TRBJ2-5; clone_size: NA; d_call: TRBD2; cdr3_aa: CASSQARTSFETQYF; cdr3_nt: TGCGCCAGCAGCCAAGCTAGGACTAGTTTCGAGACCCAGTACTTC
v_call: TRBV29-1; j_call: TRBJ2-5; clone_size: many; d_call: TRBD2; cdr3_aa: CSVLAGEETQYF; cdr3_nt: TGCAGCGTTTTGGCGGGGGAAGAGACCCAGTACTTC
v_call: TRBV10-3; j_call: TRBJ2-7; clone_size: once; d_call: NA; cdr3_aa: CASRSGGSSYEQYF; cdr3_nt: TGTGCCAGCAGGAGTGGGGGAAGTTCCTACGAGCAGTACTTC
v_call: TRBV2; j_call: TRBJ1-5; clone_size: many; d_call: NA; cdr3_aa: CASSGGSHQPQHF; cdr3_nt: TGTGCCAGCAGTGGCGGGAGTCATCAGCCCCAGCATTTT
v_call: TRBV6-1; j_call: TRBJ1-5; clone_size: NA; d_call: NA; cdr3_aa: CASSDRTASNQPQHF; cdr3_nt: TGTGCCAGCAGTGATCGGACCGCGAGCAATCAGCCCCAGCATTTT
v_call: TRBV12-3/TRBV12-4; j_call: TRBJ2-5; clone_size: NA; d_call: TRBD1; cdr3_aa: CASSPQPETGNKETQYF; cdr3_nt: TGTGCCAGCAGTCCTCAACCCGAGACAGGGAACAAAGAGACCCAGTACTTC
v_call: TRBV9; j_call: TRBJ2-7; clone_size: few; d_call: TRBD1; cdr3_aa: CASSPYRQGAYEQYF; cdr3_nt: TGTGCCAGCAGCCCATATCGACAGGGGGCCTACGAGCAGTACTTC
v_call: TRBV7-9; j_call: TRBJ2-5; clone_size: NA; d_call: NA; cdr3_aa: CASSPEGLETQYF; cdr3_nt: TGTGCCAGCAGCCCAGAAGGGTTGGAGACCCAGTACTTC
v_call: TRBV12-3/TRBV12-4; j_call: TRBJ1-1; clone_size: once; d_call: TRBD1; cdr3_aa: CASSPGQGISEAFF; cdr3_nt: TGTGCCAGCAGTCCCGGACAGGGTATATCTGAAGCTTTCTTT
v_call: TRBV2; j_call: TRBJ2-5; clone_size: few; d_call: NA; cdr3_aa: CASSAQRAGAETQYF; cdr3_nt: TGTGCCAGCAGTGCTCAGCGGGCCGGGGCAGAGACCCAGTACTTC
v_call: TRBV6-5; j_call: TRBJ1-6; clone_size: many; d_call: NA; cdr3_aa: CASSRHLESPLHF; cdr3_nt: TGTGCCAGCAGTCGACACCTGGAGTCACCCCTCCACTTT